This T cell receptor beta chain was recorded in a study of blood T cell repertoires in COVID-19. Background on the study: Whether acute or convalescent, the COVID-19 samples came from the United States, Italy and Spain. PBMCs, B-cell-depleted T cells, or T cells provided the cDNA or gDNA that made up the material.

The V end lost 5 bases, the J end lost 6 bases, and 24 bases lay between the germline ends. This CDR3 spans 17 amino acids. The germline V gene has CDR1 MGHRA and CDR2 YSYEKL. Study processing details: How many nucleated cells were present was estimated from reference gene primer amplification. Clones were sequenced by immunoSEQ multiplex PCR, and TCRdb holds only the in-frame ones, with some missing. D and trimming come from the DNA, and the V and J calls and clone size come from that table. The sample lists some 19,000 clones, approximately 91% occurring once. The sequencing input was peripheral blood. The chain combines TRBV4-1 with TRBJ2-3, with TRBD1 as a possible D gene (5 bases). The TCR sequence derives from a human donor in a cohort sampled during active COVID-19. The donor label of this sample is uncertain. CDR3 DNA sequence: TGCGCCAGCAGCGCTGGGGTACGTGGGGCCCACGGGGATACGCAGTATTTT. Amino acid sequence: CASSAGVRGAHGDTQYF.